This T cell receptor beta chain was sequenced in a study of control samples from healthy donors and cancer patients. Germline V lookup: CDR1 LNHDA, CDR2 SQIVND (reference sequence). The length of the CDR3 is 13 residues. TCRdb's table, derived via immunoSEQ multiplex PCR, lists solely in-frame clones and lacks some. There are about 410,000 clones in the sample; around nine tenths occur only once, and just under 6.5% lies in the top ten. This clone has a handful of counts. V is TRBV19 and J is TRBJ1-5; no clear D. Source material: PBMCs. The sequence came from a man aged 40-55 years with head and neck cancer. This chain's CDR3 is CASSRQVVQPQHF. The CDR3 DNA follows: TGTGCAAGTTCCCGGCAGGTAGTTCAGCCCCAGCATTTT. Filled out from reference TRBV19 and TRBJ1-5, the complete variable domain reads DGGITQSPKYLFRKEGQNVTLSCEQNLNHDAMYWYRQDPGQGLRLIYYSQIVNDFQKGDIAEGYSVSREKKESFPLTVTSAQKNPTAFYLCASSRQVVQPQHFGDGTRLSIL.